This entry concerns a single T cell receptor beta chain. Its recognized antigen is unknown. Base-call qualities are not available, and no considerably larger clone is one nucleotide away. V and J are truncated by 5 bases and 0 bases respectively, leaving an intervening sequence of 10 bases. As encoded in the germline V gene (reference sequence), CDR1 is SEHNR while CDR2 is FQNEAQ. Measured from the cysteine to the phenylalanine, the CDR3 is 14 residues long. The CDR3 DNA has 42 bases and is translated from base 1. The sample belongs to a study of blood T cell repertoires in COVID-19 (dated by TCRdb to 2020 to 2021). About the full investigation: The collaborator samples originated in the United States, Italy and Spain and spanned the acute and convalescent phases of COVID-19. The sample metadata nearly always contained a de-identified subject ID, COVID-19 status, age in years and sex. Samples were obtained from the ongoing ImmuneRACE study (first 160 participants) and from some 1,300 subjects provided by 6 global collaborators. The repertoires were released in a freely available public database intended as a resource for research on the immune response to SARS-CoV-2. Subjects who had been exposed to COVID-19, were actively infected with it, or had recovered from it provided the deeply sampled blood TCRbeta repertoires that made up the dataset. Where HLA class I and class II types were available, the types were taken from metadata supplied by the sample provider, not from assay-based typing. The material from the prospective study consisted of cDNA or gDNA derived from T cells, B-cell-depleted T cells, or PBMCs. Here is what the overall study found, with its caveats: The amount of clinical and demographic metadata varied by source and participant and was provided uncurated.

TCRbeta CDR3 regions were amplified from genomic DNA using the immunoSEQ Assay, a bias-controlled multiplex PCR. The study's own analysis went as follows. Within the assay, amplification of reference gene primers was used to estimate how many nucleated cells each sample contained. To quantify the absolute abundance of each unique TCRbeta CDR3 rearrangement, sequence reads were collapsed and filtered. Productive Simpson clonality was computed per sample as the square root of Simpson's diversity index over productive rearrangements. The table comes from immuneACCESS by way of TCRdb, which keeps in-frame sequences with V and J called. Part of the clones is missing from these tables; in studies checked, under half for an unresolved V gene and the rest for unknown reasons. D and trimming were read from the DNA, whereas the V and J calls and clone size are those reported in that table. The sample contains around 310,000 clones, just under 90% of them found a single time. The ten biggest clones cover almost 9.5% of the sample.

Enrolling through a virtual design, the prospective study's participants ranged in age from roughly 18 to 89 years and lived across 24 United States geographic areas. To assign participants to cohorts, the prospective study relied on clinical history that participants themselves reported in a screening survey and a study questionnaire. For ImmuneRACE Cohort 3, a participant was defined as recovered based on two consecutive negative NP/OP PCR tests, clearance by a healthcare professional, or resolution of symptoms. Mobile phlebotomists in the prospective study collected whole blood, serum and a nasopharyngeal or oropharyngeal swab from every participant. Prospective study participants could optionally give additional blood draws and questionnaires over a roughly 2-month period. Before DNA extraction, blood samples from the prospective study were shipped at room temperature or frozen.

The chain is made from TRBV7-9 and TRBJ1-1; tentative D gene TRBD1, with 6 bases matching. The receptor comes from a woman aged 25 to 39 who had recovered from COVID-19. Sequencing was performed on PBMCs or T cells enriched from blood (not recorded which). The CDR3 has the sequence CASSPGQLNTEAFF. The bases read TGTGCCAGCAGCCCCGGACAGTTGAACACTGAAGCTTTCTTT. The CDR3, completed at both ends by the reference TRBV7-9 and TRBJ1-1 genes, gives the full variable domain DTGVSQNPRHKITKRGQNVTFRCDPISEHNRLYWYRQTLGQGPEFLTYFQNEAQLEKSRLLSDRFSAERPKGSFSTLEIQRTEQGDSAMYLCASSPGQLNTEAFFGQGTRLTVV.